These T cell receptor beta chains were read from a single sample in a study of blood T cell repertoires in COVID-19. Assay: immunoSEQ multiplex PCR; the TCRdb copy retains only in-frame clones and omits some. The sample shows approximately 210,000 clones, roughly 92% of them seen only once. Material for sequencing was peripheral blood. These receptors were obtained from a man under 40 with COVID-19, enrolled during active disease. The CDR3 runs from the conserved cysteine through the conserved F or W. The D gene is left open where the match is weak. Size tells how often a clone was seen (once, few, many) or the class of an expanded clone, and some rows leave it out.

V	length	D	size	J	CDR3	DNA
TRBV11-2	15	-	-	TRBJ2-1	CASSPLGGVGYEQFF	TGTGCCAGCAGCCCCCTAGGGGGGGTTGGTTATGAGCAGTTCTTC
TRBV28	14	-	-	TRBJ1-4	CASTLTARNEKLFF	TGTGCCAGCACCCTGACAGCGAGAAATGAAAAACTGTTTTTT
TRBV30	13	-	-	TRBJ2-5	CAWSVVTRETQYF	TGTGCCTGGAGTGTAGTAACACGAGAGACCCAGTACTTC
TRBV30	14	TRBD1	-	TRBJ1-3	CAWIQGTGGNTIYF	TGTGCCTGGATTCAGGGGACAGGTGGAAACACCATATATTTT
TRBV28	15	-	-	TRBJ1-2	CASSRPHFGANGYTF	TGTGCCAGCAGTCGGCCCCACTTTGGGGCGAATGGCTACACCTTC
TRBV4-2	16	-	-	TRBJ1-3	CASSQISGFSGNTIYF	TGTGCCAGCAGCCAAATAAGCGGGTTCTCTGGAAACACCATATATTTT
TRBV4-1	20	-	-	TRBJ1-6	CASSQDPGLATSSYNSPLHF	TGCGCCAGCAGCCAAGACCCGGGATTGGCGACGAGCTCCTATAATTCACCCCTCCACTTT
TRBV27	16	TRBD1	once	TRBJ1-4	CASRIRPTGGREKLFF	TGTGCCAGCAGGATACGCCCGACAGGGGGCCGGGAAAAACTGTTTTTT
TRBV27	16	TRBD2	-	TRBJ2-7	CASSLLAGGIPNEQYF	TGTGCCAGCAGTTTACTAGCGGGGGGGATTCCTAACGAGCAGTACTTC
TRBV12-3/TRBV12-4	13	TRBD2	-	TRBJ2-5	CATKRGGLETQYF	TGTGCCACTAAACGGGGGGGGCTTGAGACCCAGTACTTC
TRBV30	13	TRBD1	-	TRBJ1-1	CAWGRQGAGRAFF	TGTGCCTGGGGTAGACAGGGGGCGGGTCGGGCTTTCTTT
TRBV20-1	14	-	-	TRBJ2-2	CSASSQVNTGELFF	TGCAGTGCTAGTTCGCAGGTGAACACCGGGGAGCTGTTTTTT
TRBV7-2	15	TRBD1	-	TRBJ2-7	CASRDSGTGGYEQYF	TGTGCCAGCAGGGACTCCGGGACAGGGGGCTACGAGCAGTACTTC
TRBV3-1/TRBV3-2	14	TRBD1	-	TRBJ1-2	CASSQDRGSYGYTF	TGTGCCAGCAGCCAGGACAGGGGGTCCTATGGCTACACCTTC
TRBV7-2	15	TRBD1	-	TRBJ1-2	CASSLFDRENYGYTF	TGTGCCAGCAGCTTATTCGACAGGGAAAACTATGGCTACACCTTC
TRBV19	12	-	-	TRBJ2-3	CASSQGLDTQYF	TGTGCCAGTAGCCAGGGGCTAGATACGCAGTATTTT
TRBV10-2	15	TRBD2	-	TRBJ2-7	CASSSRGDVSYEQYF	TGCGCCAGCAGTTCACGGGGGGACGTCTCCTACGAGCAGTACTTC
TRBV19	15	TRBD2	-	TRBJ2-5	CASSFSGTSVETQYF	TGTGCCAGTAGTTTCTCTGGGACTAGCGTAGAGACCCAGTACTTC
TRBV5-1	14	TRBD1	-	TRBJ2-7	CASSPGTGSYEQYF	TGCGCCAGCAGTCCCGGGACAGGATCCTACGAGCAGTACTTC
TRBV5-1	14	-	-	TRBJ1-1	CASSPGQPNTEAFF	TGCGCCAGCAGCCCGGGACAACCGAACACTGAAGCTTTCTTT
TRBV5-6	18	TRBD1	-	TRBJ1-6	CASRLTQGAVTYNSPLHF	TGTGCCAGCAGACTAACCCAGGGGGCAGTCACCTATAATTCACCCCTCCACTTT
TRBV4-1	18	TRBD1	-	TRBJ1-2	CASSQPLSNRGDDYGYTF	TGCGCCAGCAGCCAACCTCTAAGTAACAGGGGGGATGACTATGGCTACACCTTC
TRBV4-1	14	TRBD2	-	TRBJ2-7	CASSQEGAGVEQYF	TGCGCCAGCAGCCAAGAGGGAGCGGGGGTCGAGCAGTACTTC
TRBV18	15	-	-	TRBJ1-4	CASSPRGSSNEKLFF	TGTGCCAGCTCACCAAGGGGGTCCTCTAATGAAAAACTGTTTTTT
TRBV18	13	-	once	TRBJ2-5	CASSPPGRETQYF	TGTGCCAGCTCACCCCCCGGTCGAGAGACCCAGTACTTC
TRBV6-5	13	TRBD1	-	TRBJ1-2	CASRTGTDYGYTF	TGTGCCAGTCGAACCGGGACAGACTATGGCTACACCTTC
TRBV6-5	16	-	-	TRBJ2-1	CASSYGPASSYNEQFF	TGTGCCAGCAGTTACGGGCCCGCGAGCTCCTACAATGAGCAGTTCTTC
TRBV4-1	17	-	-	TRBJ1-6	CASSQVRRGWGNSPLHF	TGCGCCAGCAGCCAAGTGAGGAGGGGATGGGGTAATTCACCCCTCCACTTT
TRBV11-2	14	-	-	TRBJ2-7	CASNSRQGSYEQYF	TGTGCCAGCAATTCCCGGCAGGGTAGCTACGAGCAGTACTTC
TRBV28	18	TRBD1	-	TRBJ1-2	CASSLPGQATQMNYGYTF	TGTGCCAGCAGTTTACCGGGACAGGCAACCCAGATGAACTATGGCTACACCTTC
TRBV6-5	14	TRBD2	-	TRBJ2-3	CASSPREGADTQYF	TGTGCCAGCAGCCCCAGGGAGGGCGCAGATACGCAGTATTTT
TRBV9	13	TRBD1	-	TRBJ1-1	CASSETGMTEAFF	TGTGCCAGCAGCGAGACAGGGATGACTGAAGCTTTCTTT
TRBV19	14	-	-	TRBJ1-6	CASSIADRTSPLHF	TGTGCCAGTAGTATCGCGGACAGAACTTCACCCCTCCACTTT
TRBV6-1	16	TRBD1	-	TRBJ1-6	CASSVDRGPLNSPLHF	TGTGCCAGCAGTGTAGACAGGGGCCCCCTTAATTCACCCCTCCACTTT
TRBV19	17	TRBD1	-	TRBJ1-5	CASSGIQGASLREPQHF	TGTGCCAGTAGTGGGATCCAGGGGGCCAGTCTCCGGGAGCCCCAGCATTTT
TRBV29-1	13	TRBD1	-	TRBJ1-1	CSVGQDLNTEAFF	TGCAGCGTGGGACAGGACCTGAACACTGAAGCTTTCTTT
TRBV4-1	15	-	-	TRBJ1-4	CASSRDGGGGEKLFF	TGCGCCAGCAGCCGCGACGGGGGTGGCGGTGAAAAACTGTTTTTT
TRBV25-1	13	TRBD1	-	TRBJ1-1	CASRRDRHDEAFF	TGTGCCAGCAGGAGGGACAGGCACGATGAAGCTTTCTTT
TRBV7-3	13	TRBD1	-	TRBJ1-1	CASSLLGGSEAFF	TGTGCCAGCAGCTTACTAGGGGGCAGTGAAGCTTTCTTT
TRBV20-1	11	-	-	TRBJ2-1	CSAARQYEQFF	TGCAGTGCGGCCCGACAGTATGAGCAGTTCTTC
TRBV19	14	-	-	TRBJ1-5	CASSIAGNNQPQHF	TGTGCCAGTAGTATCGCAGGAAACAATCAGCCCCAGCATTTT
TRBV14	11	TRBD1	-	TRBJ1-1	CASSQGTGAFF	TGTGCCAGCAGCCAGGGGACAGGGGCTTTCTTT
TRBV19	17	-	-	TRBJ1-1	CASSERKGRGMNTEAFF	TGTGCCAGTAGTGAACGGAAGGGTCGGGGGATGAACACTGAAGCTTTCTTT
TRBV6-6	15	TRBD2	-	TRBJ2-7	CASSTAGGISYEQYF	TGTGCCAGCAGCACGGCGGGGGGAATCTCCTACGAGCAGTACTTC
TRBV4-1	13	TRBD1	-	TRBJ1-2	CASSQTGNYGYTF	TGCGCCAGCAGCCAGACAGGGAACTATGGCTACACCTTC
TRBV5-4	14	-	-	TRBJ2-3	CASSIPTATDTQYF	TGTGCCAGCAGCATACCGACAGCCACAGATACGCAGTATTTT
TRBV7-3	15	-	-	TRBJ2-1	CASSLYEGTYNEQFF	TGTGCCAGCAGCTTATACGAGGGAACCTACAATGAGCAGTTCTTC
TRBV19	15	-	-	TRBJ1-5	CASSMSRYSNQPQHF	TGTGCCAGTAGTATGAGTCGGTATAGCAATCAGCCCCAGCATTTT
TRBV19	14	-	-	TRBJ2-5	CASRTTGSQETQYF	TGTGCCAGTAGGACCACAGGGAGCCAAGAGACCCAGTACTTC
TRBV5-6	15	TRBD1	-	TRBJ1-5	CASSLTGAEYQPQHF	TGTGCCAGCAGCTTGACAGGGGCGGAATATCAGCCCCAGCATTTT
TRBV16	14	-	-	TRBJ1-2	CASSQSRVNYGYTF	TGTGCCAGCAGCCAATCACGGGTGAACTATGGCTACACCTTC
TRBV11-3	14	-	-	TRBJ2-7	CASIRTVDFYEQYF	TGTGCCAGCATCCGGACAGTCGACTTCTACGAGCAGTACTTC
TRBV19	16	-	once	TRBJ1-3	CASSPRVLSSGNTIYF	TGTGCCAGTAGTCCCAGGGTCCTCTCCTCTGGAAACACCATATATTTT
TRBV30	11	-	-	TRBJ1-2	CAWSSGSGYTF	TGTGCCTGGAGTTCAGGGTCCGGCTACACCTTC
TRBV27	13	TRBD2	-	TRBJ2-5	CASRQRGRETQYF	TGTGCCAGCAGACAGCGGGGGCGGGAGACCCAGTACTTC